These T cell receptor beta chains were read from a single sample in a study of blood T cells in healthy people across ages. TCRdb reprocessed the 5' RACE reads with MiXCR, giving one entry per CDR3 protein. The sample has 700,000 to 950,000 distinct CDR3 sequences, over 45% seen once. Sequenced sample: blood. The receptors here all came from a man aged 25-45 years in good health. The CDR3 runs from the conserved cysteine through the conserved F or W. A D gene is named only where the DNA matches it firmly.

CVSSEGPTAGAQYF | . | 14 | TRBV6-5
CASSPGAGQGYGYTF | . | 15 | TRBV7-2
CASSAAIKAEQFF | . | 13 | TRBV7-2
CATSDWNLNGYTF | . | 13 | TRBV24-1
CSVERDTEAFF | . | 11 | TRBV29-1
CASSWLAGTYEQYF | TRBD2 | 14 | TRBV27
CSARAGLEMAGQETQYF | TRBD2 | 17 | TRBV20-1
CASSGEEGKPQHF | . | 13 | TRBV9
CASSQDLTGIRNEQYF | . | 16 | TRBV4-3
CSVAQGEYGYTF | TRBD1 | 12 | TRBV29-1
CASSILGLATDTQYF | TRBD2 | 15 | TRBV19
CASSFRGAADTQYF | . | 14 | TRBV12-3/TRBV12-4
CASSPSGSHTDTQYF | TRBD2 | 15 | TRBV6-1
CASSRTVDVGNQPQHF | . | 16 | TRBV4-3
CAARGGANVLTF | . | 12 | TRBV6-5
CASSPPTNEQFF | . | 12 | TRBV12-3/TRBV12-4
CASSPPWDRGTYEQYF | TRBD1 | 16 | TRBV14
CASSYSTAETQYF | . | 13 | TRBV6-5
CSVTGTTNYEQYF | TRBD2 | 13 | TRBV29-1
CATAKGQGNGYTF | TRBD1 | 13 | TRBV24-1
CASHLQGLAEKLFF | TRBD1 | 14 | TRBV28
CSARSSGTPDYEQYF | . | 15 | TRBV20-1
CASSLALQRTDTQYF | . | 15 | TRBV5-1
CASSLVADRANEKLFF | . | 16 | TRBV7-9
CAVRGSRQIYEQYF | . | 14 | TRBV10-3
CASSLDAGSTYEQYF | . | 15 | TRBV5-1